The 9 T cell receptor beta chains given below trace back to one sample, sequenced in a study of T cell responses to AZD1222 COVID-19 vaccine. The protocol was immunoSEQ multiplex PCR, while the TCRdb copy is restricted to in-frame clones and leaves out a portion. This table holds more than 55,000 clones, around three quarters found once. The specimen comprised peripheral blood, sampled 28 days after the second AZD1222 dose. The receptors derive from an adult who received the AZD1222 COVID-19 vaccine.

This clone showed up just once. V gene TRBV5-8 combines with J gene TRBJ1-1, with a tentative D call TRBD1 (5 bases). The ends were cut back, 4 bases at V and 5 bases at J, with 15 bases in the middle. The CDR3 spans 14 residues. Looked up from germline, CDR1 is SGHTS and CDR2 is YDEGEE. CDR3 nucleotides: TGTGCCAGCAGCACAAACCAGGGCAGGACTGAAGCTTTCTTT. It translates to CASSTNQGRTEAFF.

V is TRBV5-1 and J is TRBJ2-7; D is undetermined. Germline CDR1 and CDR2: SGHRS and YFSETQ. Deletions cut 7 bases from V and 0 bases from J, with 11 bases between. This CDR3 comprises 13 residues. The CDR3 sequence: CASRQRLSYEQYF. The CDR3 DNA follows: TGCGCCAGCCGCCAGCGCCTCTCCTACGAGCAGTACTTC.

This clone was recorded once. This chain joins TRBV6-2 or TRBV6-3 and TRBJ2-2; TRBD1 aligns across 10 bases. Trimming cost V 5 bases and J 0 bases; bases outside gene matches: 6. The CDR3 covers 17 residues. CDR1 is MNHEY and CDR2 is SVGEGT in the germline V gene. CDR3 DNA sequence: TGTGCCAGCAGTCCAAGACAGGGGGCGACGAACACCGGGGAGCTGTTTTTT. It yields the protein CASSPRQGATNTGELFF.

This rearrangement joins TRBV27 to TRBJ1-6; 11 bases fit TRBD1. Germline V gene data show CDR1 as MNHEY and CDR2 as SMNVEV (reference sequence). Trimming took 7 bases from V and 7 from J; bases not matched to a gene: 12. The length of the CDR3 is 17 residues. The CDR3 sequence: CASISLGDRGGNSPLHF. The CDR3 DNA reads TGTGCCAGCATCAGTTTGGGGGACAGGGGGGGGAATTCACCCCTCCACTTT.

In this sample, this clone turned up a few times. The chain combines TRBV28 with TRBJ2-6, with D perhaps TRBD1 (6 bases). Trimming took 4 bases from V and 0 from J, leaving 31 bases between them. Germline CDR1 is MDHEN and CDR2 is SYDVKM. This CDR3 has 23 residues. The CDR3 sequence is CASSSPSRPTSRGELSGANVLTF. The CDR3 DNA reads as TGTGCCAGCAGTTCGCCCTCTCGCCCAACCTCCAGGGGTGAGCTCTCTGGGGCCAACGTCCTGACTTTC.

The gene calls are TRBV28 and TRBJ1-4; D call uncertain. Germline CDR1 reads MDHEN; CDR2 reads SYDVKM. CDR3 length: 14 amino acids. V lost 6 bases, J lost 5 bases, and 13 bases lay in between. The CDR3 coding sequence is TGTGCCAGCAGCCCCGGACCTCCGAATGAAAAACTGTTTTTT. Its protein product is CASSPGPPNEKLFF. Full variable domain (remainder filled in from reference TRBV28 and TRBJ1-4): DVKVTQSSRYLVKRTGEKVFLECVQDMDHENMFWYRQDPGLGLRLIYFSYDVKMKEKGDIPEGYSVSREKKERFSLILESASTNQTSMYLCASSPGPPNEKLFFGSGTQLSVL.

The chain combines TRBV25-1 with TRBJ2-7; possibly TRBD2 for D (6 bases). CDR1 MGHDK and CDR2 SYGVNS come from the germline V gene. The CDR3 covers 13 residues. V was cut by 4 bases and J by 6 bases, with 13 bases left in between. CDR3 sequence reads: CASSGQAGSEQYF. The DNA of the CDR3 is TGTGCCAGCAGTGGCCAAGCCGGGAGCGAGCAGTACTTC.

The CDR3 DNA sequence: TGTGCCAGCAGTTACTCGCACAGACAAGAGACCCAGTACTTC. This codes for CASSYSHRQETQYF. The rearrangement joins TRBV6-2 or TRBV6-3 to TRBJ2-5; unclear D gene. The CDR3 is 14 residues long. The V end was cut by 0 bases, the J end by 2 bases, with 7 bases between. Germline loops: CDR1 MNHEY, CDR2 SVGEGT.

The V call is TRBV7-9, the J call TRBJ2-5; TRBD1 matches at 7 bases. The CDR3 contains 15 residues. CDR1 and CDR2 from the germline V gene are SEHNR and FQNEAQ (reference sequence). Germline trimming cut 3 bases from V and 2 bases from J; bases unmatched to any gene: 6. The CDR3 loop reads CASSLGDRDQETQYF. The CDR3 coding sequence is TGTGCCAGCAGCTTGGGCGACAGGGATCAAGAGACCCAGTACTTC. Looking up the rest from reference TRBV7-9 and TRBJ2-5 gives the full variable domain: DTGVSQNPRHKITKRGQNVTFRCDPISEHNRLYWYRQTLGQGPEFLTYFQNEAQLEKSRLLSDRFSAERPKGSFSTLEIQRTEQGDSAMYLCASSLGDRDQETQYFGPGTRLLVL.